This T cell receptor (beta chain) emerged from a study of spatial heterogeneity in lung cancer. Study details: Consistently, beta-chain sequences turned up in larger numbers than alpha-chain sequences did. The average count in raw reads for each unique TCR and UMI combination exceeded nine appearances. Study-level points and caveats: In blood, ubiquitous expanded tumor TCRs appeared more at resection than follow-up.

This clonotype was observed many times. Its antigen remains unknown. As for time point: sample taken at primary tumor resection. Whole RNA was taken from tumor, nontumor lung or frozen PBMC; it was then sequenced unsorted. TCRdb re-called the 5' RACE reads with MiXCR, one entry per CDR3 protein. The sample yields tens of thousands of distinct CDR3 sequences, 7% to 10% seen once. Specimen: PBMCs, collected at surgery. The source of this sequence is a female donor with early-stage non-small cell lung cancer.

CDR3 sequence reads: CASSPGQGQDTQYF. Here the CDR3 DNA reads TGTGCCAGCAGCCCGGGACAGGGACAAGATACGCAGTATTTT. This chain joins TRBV6-5 and TRBJ2-3; 9 nucleotides agree with TRBD1. Germline CDR1 and CDR2: MNHEY and SVGAGI. This CDR3 is 14 amino acids long. Trimming cost V 6 bases and J 5 bases; bases outside gene matches: 6.